The sequence of this T cell receptor beta chain was determined in a study of Ad26.COV2.S vaccination and SARS-CoV-2 variants. About the research overall: The authors gave Ad26.COV2.S intramuscularly, either once or twice 56 days apart. General observations from the study: There was reportedly substantial breadth in spike-specific CD8+ and CD4+ T cell responses after vaccination.

After removal of 4 bases from V and 2 bases from J, the junction contained 16 bases not matched to a gene. Germline CDR1 MDHEN, CDR2 SYDVKM. The length of the CDR3 is 18 residues. Worth noting for this clone: No antigen is known for it.

Treatment denoted: over 15 received Ad26.COV2.S at low or high dose, single or two shots; roughly five received placebo; per-sample allocation not given. Day 63 after the first injection of vaccine or placebo was the sampling time. Assay: immunoSEQ multiplex PCR; the TCRdb copy retains only in-frame clones and omits some. The repertoire has approximately 420,000 clones, 88% of them found once; the top ten carry 3.5%. The TCR comes from a person aged 18-65 years who received the Ad26.COV2.S COVID-19 vaccine or a placebo. The V call is TRBV28, the J call TRBJ2-7; 8 bases line up with TRBD1. The sample in question was peripheral blood, obtained in a trial of Ad26.COV2.S vaccine versus placebo. The CDR3 protein is CASSSLGFRTGPTYEQYF. In DNA form, the CDR3 reads TGTGCCAGCAGTTCTCTTGGCTTTAGGACAGGGCCCACCTACGAGCAGTACTTC.